This T cell receptor beta chain was obtained from a study of molecular identifiers for immune sequencing clone quantification. Trimming cost V 0 bases and J 0 bases; bases outside gene matches: 11. This CDR3 has 19 residues. Germline values: CDR1 SGHVS, CDR2 FNYEAQ. TCRdb recomputed calls from the PCR reads with MiXCR, one row per CDR3 protein. The sample consists of more than 550,000 distinct CDR3 sequences, approximately 24% of them appearing once. The receptor's source is a human donor in good health. Some libraries in this study had Jurkat cell RNA spiked in. V usage is TRBV7-6 and J usage is TRBJ2-1; 7 bases align to TRBD2. The sample comprised naive CD8+ T cells from blood, with Jurkat cell RNA spiked in. As to subset: FACS-sorted CD8+CD4-CCR7+CD45RA+ naive T cells. CDR3 coding DNA: TGTGCCAGCAGCTTAGCGGGGGGGGAGCGGGGCGGCTCCTACAATGAGCAGTTCTTC. It codes for CASSLAGGERGGSYNEQFF.